This T cell receptor (beta chain) was identified during a study of T cell repertoires in cytomegalovirus infection. The germline gives CDR1 DFQATT, CDR2 SNEGSKA (reference sequence). V trimming: 1 base; J trimming: 12 bases; junction bases outside the gene matches: 5. There are 11 residues in the CDR3. Study results and limitations: Summed public TCR beta family frequency identified CMV carriers bearing the relevant HLA. It was HLA-C-restricted CMV-specific TCR beta clonotypes that dominated the response ex vivo.

Regarding this clonotype: The antigen is undetermined.

TCRdb independently ran MiXCR on the reads; one entry per CDR3 protein. The sample has about 450,000 distinct CDR3 sequences; roughly 31% are singletons. The specimen was PBMCs. The sequence came from a human donor in good health (CMV status not recorded). Some clones in this sample may be carry-over from other donors' samples. V usage is TRBV20-1 and J usage is TRBJ1-2; 7 positions agree with TRBD1. This chain's CDR3 is CSARVPGGDTF. The CDR3 coding sequence is TGCAGTGCTAGAGTCCCAGGGGGGGACACCTTC.